This T cell receptor (beta chain) is drawn from a study of T cells in Graves' hyperthyroidism and ophthalmopathy. The source material, RNA transcripts, was used to amplify TCR beta CDR3 regions. The HTBI set primed first-round TCR CDR3 RT-PCR. TCRdb reprocessed the multiplex PCR reads via MiXCR and lists one record per CDR3 protein. Of fewer than 300,000 distinct CDR3 sequences listed, roughly 15% were seen once; the top ten hold roughly 30%. This clonotype came up many times. This sequence originates from a woman between 50 and 59 years old with Graves' hyperthyroidism that later progressed to Graves' ophthalmopathy. The sequenced sample consisted of blood.

DNA of the CDR3: TGTGCCAGCAGATTAAATCGAGTGGGACCTGCGAACACTGAAGCTTTCTTT. Protein: CASRLNRVGPANTEAFF. The genes are TRBV28 and TRBJ1-1; possibly TRBD1 for D (5 bases). The CDR3 spans 17 residues. Looked up from germline, CDR1 is MDHEN and CDR2 is SYDVKM. Trimming stripped 6 bases from V and 1 base from J, with 21 bases between.